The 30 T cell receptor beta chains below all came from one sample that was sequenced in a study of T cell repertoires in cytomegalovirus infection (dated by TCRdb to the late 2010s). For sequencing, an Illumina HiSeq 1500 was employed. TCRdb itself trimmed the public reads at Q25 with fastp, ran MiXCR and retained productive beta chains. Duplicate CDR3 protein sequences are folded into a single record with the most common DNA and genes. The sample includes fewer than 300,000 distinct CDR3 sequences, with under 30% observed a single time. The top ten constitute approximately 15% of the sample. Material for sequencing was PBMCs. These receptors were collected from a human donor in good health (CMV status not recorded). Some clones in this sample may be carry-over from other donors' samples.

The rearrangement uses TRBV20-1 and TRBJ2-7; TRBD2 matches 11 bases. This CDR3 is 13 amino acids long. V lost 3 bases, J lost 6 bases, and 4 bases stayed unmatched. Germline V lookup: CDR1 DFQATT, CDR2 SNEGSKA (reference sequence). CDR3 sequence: CSASSGGEREQYF. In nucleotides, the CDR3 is TGCAGTGCTAGTAGCGGGGGGGAGCGCGAGCAGTACTTC.

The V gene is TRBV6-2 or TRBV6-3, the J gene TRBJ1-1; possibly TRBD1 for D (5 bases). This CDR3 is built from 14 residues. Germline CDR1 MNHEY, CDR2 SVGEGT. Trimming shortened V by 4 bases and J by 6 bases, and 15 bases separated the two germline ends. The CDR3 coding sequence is TGTGCCAGCAGTTTCCGGGACTCGAGGGCTGAAGCTTTCTTT. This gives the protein CASSFRDSRAEAFF.

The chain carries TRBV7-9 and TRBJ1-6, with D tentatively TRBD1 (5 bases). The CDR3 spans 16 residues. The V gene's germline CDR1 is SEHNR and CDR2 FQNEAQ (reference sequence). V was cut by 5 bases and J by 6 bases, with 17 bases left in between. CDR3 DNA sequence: TGTGCCAGCAGCGCGGCGAGGGGAGAGGGTAATTCACCCCTCCACTTT. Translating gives CASSAARGEGNSPLHF.

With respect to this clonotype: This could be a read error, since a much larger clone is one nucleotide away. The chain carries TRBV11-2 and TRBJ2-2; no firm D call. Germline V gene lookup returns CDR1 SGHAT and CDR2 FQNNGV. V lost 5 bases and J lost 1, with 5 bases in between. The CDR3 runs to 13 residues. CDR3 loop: CASSTLNTGELFF. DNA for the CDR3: TGTGCCAGCAGCACCTTGAACACCGGGGAGCTGTTTTTT.

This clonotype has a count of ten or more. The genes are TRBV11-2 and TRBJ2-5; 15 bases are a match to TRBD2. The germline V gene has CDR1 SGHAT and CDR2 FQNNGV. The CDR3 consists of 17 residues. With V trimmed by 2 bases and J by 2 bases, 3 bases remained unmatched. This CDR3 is CASSLRGLAGGQETQYF. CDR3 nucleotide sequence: TGTGCCAGCAGCTTACGGGGACTAGCGGGAGGACAAGAGACCCAGTACTTC.

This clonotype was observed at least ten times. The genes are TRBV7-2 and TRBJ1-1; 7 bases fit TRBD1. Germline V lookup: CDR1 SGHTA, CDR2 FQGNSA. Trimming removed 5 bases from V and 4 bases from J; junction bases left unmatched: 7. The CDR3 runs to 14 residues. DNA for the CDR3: TGTGCCAGCAGCCGTTTACAGGGGACCACTGAAGCTTTCTTT. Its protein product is CASSRLQGTTEAFF. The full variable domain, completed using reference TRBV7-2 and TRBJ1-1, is GAGVSQSPSNKVTEKGKDVELRCDPISGHTALYWYRQSLGQGLEFLIYFQGNSAPDKSGLPSDRFSAERTGGSVSTLTIQRTQQEDSAVYLCASSRLQGTTEAFFGQGTRLTVV.

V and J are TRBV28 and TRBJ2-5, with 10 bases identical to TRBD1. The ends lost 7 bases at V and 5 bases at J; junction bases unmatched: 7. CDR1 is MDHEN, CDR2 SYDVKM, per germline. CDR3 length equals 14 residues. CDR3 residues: CASTLGQGIETQYF. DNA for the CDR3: TGTGCCAGCACCTTGGGACAGGGGATTGAGACCCAGTACTTC.

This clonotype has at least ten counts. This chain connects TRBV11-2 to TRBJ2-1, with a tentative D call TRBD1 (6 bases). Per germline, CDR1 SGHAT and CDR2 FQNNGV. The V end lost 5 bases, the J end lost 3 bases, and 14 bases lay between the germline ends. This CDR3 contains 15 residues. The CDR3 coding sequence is TGTGCCAGCAGCCCGGAGGCACAGGGCTACAATGAGCAGTTCTTC. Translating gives CASSPEAQGYNEQFF.

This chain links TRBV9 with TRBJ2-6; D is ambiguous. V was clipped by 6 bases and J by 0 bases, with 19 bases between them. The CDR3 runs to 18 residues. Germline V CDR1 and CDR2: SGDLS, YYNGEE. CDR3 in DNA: TGTGCCAGCACCCTAGGTGGCTTCCCTTCCTCTGGGGCCAACGTCCTGACTTTC. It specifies CASTLGGFPSSGANVLTF.

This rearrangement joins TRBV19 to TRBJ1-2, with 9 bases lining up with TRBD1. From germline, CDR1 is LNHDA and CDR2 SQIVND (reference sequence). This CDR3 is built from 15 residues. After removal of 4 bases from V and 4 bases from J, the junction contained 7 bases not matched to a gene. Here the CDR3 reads CASSTPGQGLYGYTF. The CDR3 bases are TGTGCCAGTAGTACTCCGGGACAGGGCCTCTATGGCTACACCTTC.

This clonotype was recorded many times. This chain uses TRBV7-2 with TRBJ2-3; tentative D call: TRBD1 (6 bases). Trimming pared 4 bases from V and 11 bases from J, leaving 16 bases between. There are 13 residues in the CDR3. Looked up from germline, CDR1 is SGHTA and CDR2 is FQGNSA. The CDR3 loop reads CASSYGTQIKQYF. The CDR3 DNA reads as TGTGCCAGCAGCTACGGGACACAAATCAAGCAGTATTTT.

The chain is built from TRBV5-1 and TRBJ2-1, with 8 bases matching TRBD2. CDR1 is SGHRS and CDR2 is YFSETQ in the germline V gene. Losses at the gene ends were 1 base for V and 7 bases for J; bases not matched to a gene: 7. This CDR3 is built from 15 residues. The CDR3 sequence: CASSLNGGARNEQFF. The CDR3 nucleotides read TGCGCCAGCAGCTTGAACGGGGGGGCAAGAAATGAGCAGTTCTTC.

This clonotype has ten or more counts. CDR3 amino acids: CASSPRTGSGQPQHF. The CDR3 DNA follows: TGTGCCAGCAGCCCGAGGACAGGTTCTGGTCAGCCCCAGCATTTT. The chain combines TRBV7-2 with TRBJ1-5; 7 bases are a match to TRBD1. The ends lost 5 bases at V and 6 bases at J; junction bases unmatched: 10. This CDR3 spans 15 amino acids. Germline V gene lookup returns CDR1 SGHTA and CDR2 FQGNSA.

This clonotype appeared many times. CDR3 nucleotide sequence: TGTGCCAGCAGCTTAGCAGTCGGAGCAGATACGCAGTATTTT. The encoded protein is CASSLAVGADTQYF. The chain combines TRBV7-8 with TRBJ2-3; D call uncertain. Trimming removed 0 bases at V and 4 bases at J, with 8 bases between. CDR1 and CDR2 from the germline V gene are SGHVS and FQNEAQ. This CDR3 contains 14 residues.

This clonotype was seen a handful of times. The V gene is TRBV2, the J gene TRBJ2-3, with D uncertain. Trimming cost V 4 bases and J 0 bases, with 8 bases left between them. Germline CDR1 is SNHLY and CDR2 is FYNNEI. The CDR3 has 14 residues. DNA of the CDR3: TGTGCCAGCAGTGTTATCCCTAGCACAGATACGCAGTATTTT. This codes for CASSVIPSTDTQYF.

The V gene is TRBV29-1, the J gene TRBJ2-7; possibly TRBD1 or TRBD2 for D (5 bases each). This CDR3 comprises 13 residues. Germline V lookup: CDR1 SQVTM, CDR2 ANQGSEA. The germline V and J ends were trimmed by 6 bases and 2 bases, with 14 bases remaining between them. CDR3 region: CSVRDALTYEQYF. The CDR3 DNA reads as TGCAGCGTCCGGGACGCACTAACCTACGAGCAGTACTTC.

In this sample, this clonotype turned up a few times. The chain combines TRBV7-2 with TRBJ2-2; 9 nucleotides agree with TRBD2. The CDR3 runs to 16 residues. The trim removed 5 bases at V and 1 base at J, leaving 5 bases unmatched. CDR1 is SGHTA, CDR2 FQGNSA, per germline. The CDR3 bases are TGTGCCAGCAGCCGGGGACTAGCTTGGAACACCGGGGAGCTGTTTTTT. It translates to CASSRGLAWNTGELFF.

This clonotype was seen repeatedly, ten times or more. CDR3 loop: CASSLVQGTYNEQFF. The CDR3 coding sequence is TGTGCCAGCAGCTTAGTCCAGGGTACCTACAATGAGCAGTTCTTC. The chain joins TRBV7-2 to TRBJ2-1; D perhaps matches TRBD1 (5 bases). Deletions cut 1 base from V and 2 bases from J, with 9 bases between. The CDR3 is made up of 15 amino acids. In germline, CDR1 is SGHTA, CDR2 FQGNSA.

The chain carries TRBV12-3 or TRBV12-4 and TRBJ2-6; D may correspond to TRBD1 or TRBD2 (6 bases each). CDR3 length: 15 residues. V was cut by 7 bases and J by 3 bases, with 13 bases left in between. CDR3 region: CASTLGGFGANVLTF. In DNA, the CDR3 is TGTGCCAGCACCCTAGGGGGGTTTGGGGCCAACGTCCTGACTTTC.

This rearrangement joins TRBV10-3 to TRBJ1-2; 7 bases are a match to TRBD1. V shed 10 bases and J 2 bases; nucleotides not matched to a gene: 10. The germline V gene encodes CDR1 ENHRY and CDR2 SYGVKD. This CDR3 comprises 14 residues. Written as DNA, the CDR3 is TGTGCCACGCTACGGACAGGCGAAAACTATGGCTACACCTTC. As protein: CATLRTGENYGYTF.

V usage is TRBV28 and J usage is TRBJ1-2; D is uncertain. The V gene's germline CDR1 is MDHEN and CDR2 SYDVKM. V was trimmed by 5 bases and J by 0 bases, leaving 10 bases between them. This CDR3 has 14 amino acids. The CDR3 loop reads CASSPRPPNYGYTF. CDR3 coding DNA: TGTGCCAGCAGTCCCCGGCCGCCTAACTATGGCTACACCTTC.

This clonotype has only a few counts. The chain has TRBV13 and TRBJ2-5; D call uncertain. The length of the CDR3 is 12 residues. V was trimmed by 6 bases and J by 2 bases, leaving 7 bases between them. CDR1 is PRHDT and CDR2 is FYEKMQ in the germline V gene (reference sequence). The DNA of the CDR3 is TGTGCCAGCAGTTGGGTACAAGAGACCCAGTACTTC. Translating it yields CASSWVQETQYF.

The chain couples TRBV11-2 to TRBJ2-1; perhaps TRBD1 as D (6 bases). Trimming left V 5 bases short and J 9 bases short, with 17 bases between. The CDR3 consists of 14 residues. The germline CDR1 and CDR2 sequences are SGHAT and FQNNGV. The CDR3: CASSGLHRVGEQFF. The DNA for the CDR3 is TGTGCCAGCAGCGGACTCCACAGGGTTGGTGAGCAGTTCTTC. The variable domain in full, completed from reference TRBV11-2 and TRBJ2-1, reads EAGVAQSPRYKIIEKRQSVAFWCNPISGHATLYWYQQILGQGPKLLIQFQNNGVVDDSQLPKDRFSAERLKGVDSTLKIQPAKLEDSAVYLCASSGLHRVGEQFFGPGTRLTVL.

CDR3 region: CASSVQGERNSPLHF. The CDR3 DNA reads as TGTGCCAGCAGCGTACAGGGGGAGAGAAATTCACCCCTCCACTTT. The chain uses TRBV9 and TRBJ1-6, with 7 positions matching TRBD1. This CDR3 contains 15 residues. V lost 1 base and J lost 7; bases outside the gene matches: 5. Germline CDR1 and CDR2: SGDLS and YYNGEE.

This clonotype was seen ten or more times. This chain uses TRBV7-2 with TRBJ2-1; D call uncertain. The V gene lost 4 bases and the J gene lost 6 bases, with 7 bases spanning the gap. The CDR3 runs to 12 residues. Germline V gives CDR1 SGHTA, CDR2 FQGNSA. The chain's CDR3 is CASSSMANEQFF. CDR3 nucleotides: TGTGCCAGCAGCTCGATGGCCAATGAGCAGTTCTTC.

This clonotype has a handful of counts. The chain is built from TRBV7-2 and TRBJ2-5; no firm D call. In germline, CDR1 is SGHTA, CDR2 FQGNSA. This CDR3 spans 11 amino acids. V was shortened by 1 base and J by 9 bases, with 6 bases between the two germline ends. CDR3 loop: CASSLGSSQYF. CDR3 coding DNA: TGTGCCAGCAGCTTAGGGTCGTCCCAGTACTTC.

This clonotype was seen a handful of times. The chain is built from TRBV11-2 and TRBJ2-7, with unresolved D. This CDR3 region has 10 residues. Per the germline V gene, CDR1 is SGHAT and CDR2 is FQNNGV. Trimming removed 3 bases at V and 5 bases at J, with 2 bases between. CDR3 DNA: TGTGCCAGCAGCTTGAACGAGCAGTACTTC. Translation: CASSLNEQYF.

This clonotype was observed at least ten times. The CDR3 sequence: CASSQDFDDSRETQYF. The CDR3, as DNA: TGCGCCAGCAGCCAAGATTTCGACGACAGTAGGGAGACCCAGTACTTC. The V call is TRBV4-3, the J call TRBJ2-5, with D possibly TRBD1 on 5 matching bases. Germline V gene sequence: CDR1 LGHNA, CDR2 YSLEER. The CDR3 extends over 16 amino acids. V gave up 0 bases and J gave up 5 bases, with 16 bases separating them.

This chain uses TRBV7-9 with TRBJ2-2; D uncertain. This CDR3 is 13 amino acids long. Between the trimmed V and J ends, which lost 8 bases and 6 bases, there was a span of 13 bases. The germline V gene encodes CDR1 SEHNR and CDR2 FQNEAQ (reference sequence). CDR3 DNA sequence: TGTGCCAGCGCCCTAAAACTACCCGGGGAGCTGTTTTTT. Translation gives CASALKLPGELFF.

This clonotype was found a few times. The CDR3 region is CASSDYSGANVLTF. CDR3 nucleotide sequence: TGTGCCAGCTCAGATTATTCTGGGGCCAACGTCCTGACTTTC. V and J are TRBV18 and TRBJ2-6; D unresolved. V was trimmed by 5 bases and J by 1 base, leaving 6 bases between them. The CDR3 runs 14 residues. From germline, CDR1 is KGHSH and CDR2 LQKENI.